The entry below describes one T cell receptor beta chain. Generated by immunoSEQ multiplex PCR, the TCRdb table keeps only in-frame clones and is missing some. The sample includes approximately 280,000 clones, approximately 90% of them seen just once. The entry originates in a study of blood T cell repertoires in COVID-19. At the level of the study: Whether acute or convalescent, the COVID-19 samples came from the United States, Italy and Spain.

The CDR3 runs to 15 residues. After removal of 1 base from V and 7 bases from J, the junction contained 6 bases not matched to a gene. Germline CDR1 SGHAT, CDR2 FQNNGV. The clonotype originates from a man aged 35-49 years with acute or convalescent COVID-19. This chain connects TRBV11-2 to TRBJ2-7; 11 bases map to TRBD2. Input material: peripheral blood. The CDR3 loop is CASSLAPSGGREQYF. The CDR3 nucleotides read TGTGCCAGCAGCTTAGCGCCTAGCGGGGGGCGGGAGCAGTACTTC.